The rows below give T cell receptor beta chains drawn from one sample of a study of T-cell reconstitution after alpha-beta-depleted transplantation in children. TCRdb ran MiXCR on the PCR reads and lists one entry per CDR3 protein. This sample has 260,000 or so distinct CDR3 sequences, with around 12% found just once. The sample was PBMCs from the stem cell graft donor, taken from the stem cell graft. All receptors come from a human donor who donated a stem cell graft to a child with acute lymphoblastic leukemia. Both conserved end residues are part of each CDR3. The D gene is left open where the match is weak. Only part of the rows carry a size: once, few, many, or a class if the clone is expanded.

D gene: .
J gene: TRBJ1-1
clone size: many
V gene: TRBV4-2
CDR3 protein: CASFKGTEAFF
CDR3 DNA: TGTGCCAGTTTCAAGGGGACTGAAGCTTTCTTT

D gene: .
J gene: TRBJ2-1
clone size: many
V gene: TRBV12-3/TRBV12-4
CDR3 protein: CASSDGGYNEQFF
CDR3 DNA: TGTGCCAGCAGTGACGGAGGATACAATGAGCAGTTCTTC

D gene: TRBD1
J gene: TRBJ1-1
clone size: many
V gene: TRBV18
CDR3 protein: CASSPVTGQNTEAFF
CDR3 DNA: TGTGCCAGCTCACCAGTGACAGGGCAGAACACTGAAGCTTTCTTT

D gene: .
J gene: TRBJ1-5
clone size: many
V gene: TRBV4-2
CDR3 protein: CASSQEGTSNQPQHF
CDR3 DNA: TGTGCCAGCAGCCAAGAAGGGACTAGCAATCAGCCCCAGCATTTT

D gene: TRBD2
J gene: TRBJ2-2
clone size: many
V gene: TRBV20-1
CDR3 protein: CSALRSGGRYTGELFF
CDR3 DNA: TGCAGTGCTCTCCGGAGCGGGGGGCGGTACACCGGGGAGCTGTTTTTT

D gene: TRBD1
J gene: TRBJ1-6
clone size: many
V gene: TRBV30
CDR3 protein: CAWSNGGQTAVHF
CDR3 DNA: TGTGCCTGGAGTAACGGGGGACAGACTGCCGTCCACTTT

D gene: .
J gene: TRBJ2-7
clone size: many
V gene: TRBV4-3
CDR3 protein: CASSQELALSYEQYF
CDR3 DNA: TGCGCCAGCAGCCAAGAGTTGGCTTTATCCTACGAGCAGTACTTC

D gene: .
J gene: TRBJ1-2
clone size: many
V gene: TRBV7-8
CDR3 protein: CASSFTGFSSPGTF
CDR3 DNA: TGTGCCAGCAGCTTTACAGGGTTCTCCTCACCAGGGACCTTC

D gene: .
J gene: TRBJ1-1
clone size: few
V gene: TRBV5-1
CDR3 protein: CASSLVSSHMNTEAFF
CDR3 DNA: TGCGCCAGCAGCTTGGTGTCCAGCCACATGAACACTGAAGCTTTCTTT

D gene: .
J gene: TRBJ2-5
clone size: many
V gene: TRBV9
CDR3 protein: CASSVEVRAETQYF
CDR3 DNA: TGTGCCAGCAGCGTAGAGGTTAGGGCGGAGACCCAGTACTTC

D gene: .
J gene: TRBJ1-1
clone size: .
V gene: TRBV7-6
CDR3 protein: CASSLEVGTEAFF
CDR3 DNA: TGTGCCAGCAGCTTGGAGGTTGGGACTGAAGCTTTCTTT

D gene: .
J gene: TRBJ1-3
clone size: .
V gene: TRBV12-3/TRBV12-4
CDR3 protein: CASSLARDGGNTIYF
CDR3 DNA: TGTGCCAGCAGTTTAGCCCGGGACGGTGGAAACACCATATATTTT

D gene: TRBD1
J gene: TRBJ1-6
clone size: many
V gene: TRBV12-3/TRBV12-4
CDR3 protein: CASSLDRGYSPLHF
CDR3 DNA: TGTGCCAGCAGTCTCGACAGGGGATATTCACCCCTCCACTTT

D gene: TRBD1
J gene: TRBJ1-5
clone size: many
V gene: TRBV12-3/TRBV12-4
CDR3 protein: CASSSPGQGNQPQHF
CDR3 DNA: TGTGCCAGCAGCAGCCCGGGACAGGGCAATCAGCCCCAGCATTTT

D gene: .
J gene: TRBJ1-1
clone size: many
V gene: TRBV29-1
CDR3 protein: CSAGPGRRTEAFF
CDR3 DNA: TGCAGCGCCGGGCCGGGACGCCGGACTGAAGCTTTCTTT

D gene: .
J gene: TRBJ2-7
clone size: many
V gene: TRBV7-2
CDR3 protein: CASSSLAGPYEQYF
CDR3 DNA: TGTGCCAGCAGCTCTCTCGCAGGGCCCTACGAGCAGTACTTC

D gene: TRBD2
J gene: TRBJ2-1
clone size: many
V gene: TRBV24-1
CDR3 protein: CATSEGTSDYNEQFF
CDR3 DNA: TGTGCCACCAGTGAGGGGACTAGCGACTACAATGAGCAGTTCTTC

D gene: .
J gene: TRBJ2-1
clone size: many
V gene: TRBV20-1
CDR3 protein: CSGCGAHQIPYNEQFF
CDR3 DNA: TGCAGTGGTTGTGGGGCACACCAAATCCCGTACAATGAGCAGTTCTTC

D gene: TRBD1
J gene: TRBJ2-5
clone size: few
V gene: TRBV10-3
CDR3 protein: CAISEARTGYQETQYF
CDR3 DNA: TGTGCCATCAGTGAGGCCAGGACAGGGTACCAAGAGACCCAGTACTTC

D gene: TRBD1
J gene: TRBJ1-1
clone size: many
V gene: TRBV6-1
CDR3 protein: CATRKGQGGNTEAFF
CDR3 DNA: TGTGCCACCCGAAAGGGCCAGGGGGGCAACACTGAAGCTTTCTTT

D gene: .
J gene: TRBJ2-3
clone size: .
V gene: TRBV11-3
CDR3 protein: CASSLTGLETDTQYF
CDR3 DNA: TGTGCCAGCAGCTTAACAGGGTTGGAGACAGATACGCAGTATTTT

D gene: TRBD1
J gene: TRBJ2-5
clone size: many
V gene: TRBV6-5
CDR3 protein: CASSFRGLEETQYF
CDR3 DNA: TGTGCCAGCAGTTTCAGGGGGTTGGAGGAGACCCAGTACTTC

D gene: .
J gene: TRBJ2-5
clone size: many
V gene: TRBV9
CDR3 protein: CASSVTGRETQYF
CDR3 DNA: TGTGCCAGCAGCGTAACGGGTCGGGAGACCCAGTACTTC

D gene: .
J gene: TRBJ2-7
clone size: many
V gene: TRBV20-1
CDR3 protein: CSARSAYEQYF
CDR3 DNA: TGCAGTGCTAGGTCTGCCTACGAGCAGTACTTC

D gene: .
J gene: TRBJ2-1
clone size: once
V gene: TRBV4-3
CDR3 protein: CASSQDYGSYNEQFF
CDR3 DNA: TGCGCCAGCAGCCAAGATTATGGCTCCTACAATGAGCAGTTCTTC

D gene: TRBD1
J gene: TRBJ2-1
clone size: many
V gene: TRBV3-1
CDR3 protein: CASSQDGTGVSGEQFF
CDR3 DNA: TGTGCCAGCAGCCAAGACGGGACAGGGGTGTCGGGTGAGCAGTTCTTC

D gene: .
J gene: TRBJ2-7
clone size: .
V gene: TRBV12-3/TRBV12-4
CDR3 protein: CASSLTAAPRWAYEQYF
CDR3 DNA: TGTGCCAGCAGTTTAACCGCGGCCCCCAGATGGGCCTACGAGCAGTACTTC

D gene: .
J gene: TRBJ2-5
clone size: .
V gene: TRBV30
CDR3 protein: CAWSVGRQETQYF
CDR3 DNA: TGTGCCTGGAGTGTGGGCCGCCAAGAGACCCAGTACTTC

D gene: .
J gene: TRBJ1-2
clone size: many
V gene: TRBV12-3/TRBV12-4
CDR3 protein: CASSLRAEDGYTF
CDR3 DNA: TGTGCCAGCAGTTTGAGGGCAGAGGATGGCTACACCTTC

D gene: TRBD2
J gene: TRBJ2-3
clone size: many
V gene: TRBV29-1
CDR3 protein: CSVEGGSGGNTDTQYF
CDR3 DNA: TGCAGCGTTGAAGGGGGTAGCGGGGGGAACACAGATACGCAGTATTTT

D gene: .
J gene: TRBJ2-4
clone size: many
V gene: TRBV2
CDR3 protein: CAGGVLQNIQYF
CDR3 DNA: TGTGCCGGAGGGGTGCTACAAAACATTCAGTACTTC

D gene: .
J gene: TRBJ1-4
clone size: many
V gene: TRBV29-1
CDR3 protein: CSVGRSGATNEKLFF
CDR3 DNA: TGCAGCGTGGGCCGGTCAGGTGCAACTAATGAAAAACTGTTTTTT

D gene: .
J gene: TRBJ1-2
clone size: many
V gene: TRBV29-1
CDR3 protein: CSASKSTNNYGYTF
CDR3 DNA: TGCAGCGCTTCAAAGAGCACCAACAACTATGGCTACACCTTC

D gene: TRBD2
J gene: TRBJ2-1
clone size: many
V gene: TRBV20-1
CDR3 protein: CSVGTSGYSYNEQFF
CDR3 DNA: TGCAGTGTAGGGACTAGCGGATATTCCTACAATGAGCAGTTCTTC

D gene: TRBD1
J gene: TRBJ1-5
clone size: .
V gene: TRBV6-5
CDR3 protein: CASRRGQDQPQHF
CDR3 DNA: TGTGCCAGCAGGAGAGGACAGGATCAGCCCCAGCATTTT

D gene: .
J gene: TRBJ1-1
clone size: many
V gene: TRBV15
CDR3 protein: CATSEVGTEAFF
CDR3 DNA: TGTGCCACATCGGAGGTGGGCACTGAAGCTTTCTTT

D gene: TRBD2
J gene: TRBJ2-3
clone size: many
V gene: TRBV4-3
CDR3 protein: CASSQEASGVPDTQYF
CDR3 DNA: TGCGCCAGCAGCCAAGAGGCTAGCGGGGTTCCAGATACGCAGTATTTT

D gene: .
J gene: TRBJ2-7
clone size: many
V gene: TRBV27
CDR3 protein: CASSPTDSSYEQYF
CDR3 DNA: TGTGCCAGCAGTCCGACTGATAGCTCCTACGAGCAGTACTTC

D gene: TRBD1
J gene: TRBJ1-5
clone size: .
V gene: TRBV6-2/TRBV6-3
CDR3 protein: CASTPGQGVYSNQPQHF
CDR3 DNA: TGTGCCAGCACACCGGGGCAGGGGGTTTATAGCAATCAGCCCCAGCATTTT

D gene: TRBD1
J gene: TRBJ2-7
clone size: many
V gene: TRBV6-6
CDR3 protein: CASSTGQGNEQYF
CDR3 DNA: TGTGCCAGCAGTACGGGACAGGGGAACGAGCAGTACTTC

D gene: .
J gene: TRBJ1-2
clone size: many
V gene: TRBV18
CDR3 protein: CASSPFDEAGGYTF
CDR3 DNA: TGTGCCAGCTCACCATTCGACGAAGCCGGCGGCTACACCTTC

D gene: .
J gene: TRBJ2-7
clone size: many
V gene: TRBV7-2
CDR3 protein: CASRLSSVGSYEQYF
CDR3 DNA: TGTGCCAGCAGACTAAGTTCGGTCGGATCCTACGAGCAGTACTTC

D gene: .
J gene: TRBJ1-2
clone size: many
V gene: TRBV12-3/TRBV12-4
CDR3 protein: CASSLLGVGYTF
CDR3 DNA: TGTGCCAGCAGTTTATTAGGGGTGGGCTACACCTTC

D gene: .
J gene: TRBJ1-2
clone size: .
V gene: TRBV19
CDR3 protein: CASSIGRRGLTGYTF
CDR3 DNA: TGTGCCAGTAGTATCGGACGCCGGGGGCTCACGGGCTACACCTTC

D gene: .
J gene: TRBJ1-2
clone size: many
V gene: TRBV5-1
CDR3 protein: CASSLGLTDNYGYTF
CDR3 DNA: TGCGCCAGCAGCTTGGGGCTGACAGACAACTATGGCTACACCTTC

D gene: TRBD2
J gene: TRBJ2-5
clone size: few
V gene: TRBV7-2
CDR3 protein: CASSPSLAGGQETQYF
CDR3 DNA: TGTGCCAGCAGCCCCTCACTAGCGGGGGGGCAAGAGACCCAGTACTTC

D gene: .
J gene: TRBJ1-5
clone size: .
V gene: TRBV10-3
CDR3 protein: CAIRDRSNQPQHF
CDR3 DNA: TGTGCCATTCGTGACCGTAGCAATCAGCCCCAGCATTTT

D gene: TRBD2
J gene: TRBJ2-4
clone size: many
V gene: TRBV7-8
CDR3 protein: CASSLGNFPSGSIAKNIQYF
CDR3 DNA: TGTGCCAGCAGCTTAGGCAACTTCCCTAGCGGGAGTATAGCCAAAAACATTCAGTACTTC

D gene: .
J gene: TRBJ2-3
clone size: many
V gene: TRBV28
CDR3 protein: CASSLSAGGRPDTQYF
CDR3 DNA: TGTGCCAGCAGTTTATCAGCAGGGGGGAGGCCAGATACGCAGTATTTT

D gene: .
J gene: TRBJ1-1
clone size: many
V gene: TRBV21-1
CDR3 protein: CASSFGRAPEAFF
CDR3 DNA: TGTGCCAGCAGCTTCGGCAGGGCCCCTGAAGCTTTCTTT

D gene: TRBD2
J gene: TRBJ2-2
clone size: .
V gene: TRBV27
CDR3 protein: CASTRLAGVKRTGELFF
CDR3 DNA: TGTGCCAGCACCAGACTAGCGGGGGTTAAGAGGACCGGGGAGCTGTTTTTT

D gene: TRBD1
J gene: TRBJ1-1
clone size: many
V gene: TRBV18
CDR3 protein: CASSPLTGDTEAFF
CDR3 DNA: TGTGCCAGCTCACCATTGACAGGGGACACTGAAGCTTTCTTT

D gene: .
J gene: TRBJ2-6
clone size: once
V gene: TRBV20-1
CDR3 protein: CSACGQTSSSGANVLTF
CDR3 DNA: TGCAGTGCCTGCGGACAGACGTCAAGCTCTGGGGCCAACGTCCTGACTTTC

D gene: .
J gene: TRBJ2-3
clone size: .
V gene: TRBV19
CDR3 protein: CASSQLTVALGDTQYF
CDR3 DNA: TGTGCCAGTAGTCAACTTACAGTAGCGCTGGGGGATACGCAGTATTTT

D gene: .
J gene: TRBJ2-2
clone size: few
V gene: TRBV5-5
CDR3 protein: CASSLVPGPATGELFF
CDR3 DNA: TGTGCCAGCAGCTTGGTACCGGGACCCGCCACCGGGGAGCTGTTTTTT